A single sample gave rise to the 4 T cell receptor beta chains below, sequenced in a study of T cells after yellow fever vaccination. Via MiXCR, TCRdb re-called the 5' RACE reads, giving one row per CDR3 protein. The sample shows hundreds of thousands of distinct CDR3 sequences, roughly 6.1% of them seen only once. Sequencing used PBMCs, obtained 5 days after the yellow fever booster vaccination. The receptors shown here come from a man between 25 and 39 years old who received the YFV17D yellow fever vaccine.

Comments on this clonotype: Its ends do not fully match the called genes, so a read error is possible. The chain combines TRBV6-2 or TRBV6-3 with TRBJ2-7; 12 bases align to TRBD1. CDR1 and CDR2 (germline): MNHEY, SVGEGT. The CDR3 length is 17 residues. The CDR3 sequence: CASRHFPGQGATYEQCF. In nucleotides, the CDR3 is TGTGCCAGCAGGCACTTCCCGGGACAGGGGGCAACCTACGAGCAGTGCTTC.

The sample holds a few counts of this clonotype. The gene calls are TRBV5-1 and TRBJ2-5, with 8 bases that match TRBD2. V dropped 5 bases and J dropped 4; count of bases not matched to a gene: 10. The germline V gene has CDR1 SGHRS and CDR2 YFSETQ. The CDR3 extends over 15 amino acids. The CDR3 loop reads CASRLVSAGGETQYF. The DNA of the CDR3 is TGCGCCAGCAGGCTCGTTAGCGCGGGGGGAGAGACCCAGTACTTC.

This clonotype has only a few counts. The rearrangement uses TRBV7-9 and TRBJ2-7, with TRBD1 as a possible D gene (6 bases). This CDR3 has 16 residues. V lost 2 bases to trimming and J lost 4 bases, with 18 bases between them. Germline CDR1 SEHNR, CDR2 FQNEAQ (reference sequence). This CDR3 is CASSLFSGQRRYEQYF. CDR3 sequence (DNA): TGTGCCAGCAGCTTATTTTCAGGACAGAGACGATACGAGCAGTACTTC.

This clonotype showed up just a few times. The chain employs TRBV10-3 and TRBJ1-1; D possibly corresponds to TRBD1 (5 bases). Trimming left V 10 bases short and J 1 base short, with 13 bases between. CDR1 and CDR2 from the germline V gene are ENHRY and SYGVKD. CDR3 size: 13 residues. The CDR3 loop reads CATRFTGNTEAFF. The CDR3 DNA reads as TGTGCCACCCGGTTTACAGGGAACACTGAAGCTTTCTTT.